These 21 T cell receptor beta chains were sequenced from one sample in a study of response to subunit inactivated influenza vaccine. TCRdb used MiXCR to reprocess the RT-PCR reads, holding one entry per CDR3 protein. This sample has some 600,000 distinct CDR3 sequences, with around 15% found just once. The material was PBMCs from blood, obtained 14 to 15 days before vaccination. The receptors were gathered from a man aged 50-59 years who received an inactivated influenza vaccine.

The V and J genes are TRBV4-3 and TRBJ2-3, with D perhaps TRBD1 (6 bases). The CDR3 is 16 amino acids. Between the trimmed V and J ends, which lost 4 bases and 0 bases, there was a span of 14 bases. Germline V gene data show CDR1 as LGHNA and CDR2 as YSLEER. The CDR3 is CASSPGTYGSTDTQYF. CDR3 coding DNA: TGCGCCAGCAGCCCGGGGACATACGGGAGCACAGATACGCAGTATTTT.

This clonotype was recorded many times. The chain is built from TRBV4-2 and TRBJ2-7, with TRBD2 matching over 8 bases. From germline, CDR1 is LGHNA and CDR2 YNFKEQ. The CDR3 length is 17 residues. Losses at the gene ends were 4 bases for V and 0 bases for J; bases not matched to a gene: 11. This CDR3 reads CASSPEGGRGVSYEQYF. The CDR3 DNA sequence: TGTGCCAGCAGCCCCGAGGGAGGGCGGGGGGTCTCCTACGAGCAGTACTTC.

This clonotype was observed at least ten times. This chain joins TRBV4-3 and TRBJ2-3; a possible D gene is TRBD1 (5 bases). V was clipped by 2 bases and J by 0 bases, with 9 bases between them. The CDR3 has 15 amino acids. Per the germline V gene, CDR1 is LGHNA and CDR2 is YSLEER. The CDR3 sequence is CASSQNRLSTDTQYF. The CDR3 DNA follows: TGCGCCAGCAGCCAAAACAGGTTGAGCACAGATACGCAGTATTTT.

There are a few counts of this clonotype. This chain joins TRBV6-2 or TRBV6-3 and TRBJ2-5; D is tentatively TRBD1 or TRBD2 (5 bases each). The length of the CDR3 is 17 residues. V lost 6 bases, J lost 4 bases, and 24 bases lay in between. The V gene's germline CDR1 is MNHEY and CDR2 SVGEGT. The CDR3 loop reads CASSPPAGTDLRETQYF. The CDR3 DNA is TGTGCCAGCAGCCCCCCGGCCGGGACGGACCTGAGAGAGACCCAGTACTTC.

This clonotype was counted ten times or more. The CDR3 DNA reads TGTGCCAGCAGAAAAGGGGCCGCTCATGAAAAACTGTTTTTT. This translates into CASRKGAAHEKLFF. The gene calls are TRBV28 and TRBJ1-4; possible D gene TRBD1, 5 bases. Trimming removed 6 bases at V and 6 bases at J, with 14 bases between. Germline CDR1 MDHEN, CDR2 SYDVKM. The CDR3 is made up of 14 amino acids.

This clonotype has just a few counts. V is TRBV12-3 or TRBV12-4 and J is TRBJ1-4, with D unresolved. This CDR3 is built from 12 residues. V shed 2 bases and J shed 8 bases, with 6 bases lying between them. The CDR3 region is CASSLWREKLFF. The CDR3 nucleotides are TGTGCCAGCAGTTTATGGAGGGAAAAACTGTTTTTT.

The gene calls are TRBV3-1 and TRBJ2-7; D possibly corresponds to TRBD1 (6 bases). Trimming shortened V by 6 bases and J by 7 bases, and 10 bases separated the two germline ends. CDR3 length equals 11 residues. Germline assignment: CDR1 LGHDT and CDR2 YNNKEL (reference sequence). The CDR3 sequence: CASRGAKEQYF. In DNA form, the CDR3 reads TGTGCCAGCAGGGGGGCGAAGGAGCAGTACTTC.

This clonotype was seen at least ten times. The J gene is TRBJ2-2, the V gene TRBV6-1; 8 positions agree with TRBD1. The germline V gene encodes CDR1 MNHNS and CDR2 SASEGT. The CDR3 covers 16 residues. The V segment lost 7 bases and the J segment 6 bases; nucleotides outside the gene matches: 13. The CDR3 sequence: CASIGNGQGSAGELFF. CDR3 coding DNA: TGTGCCAGCATTGGTAATGGACAGGGTAGCGCCGGGGAGCTGTTTTTT.

Ten or more counts support this clonotype. This chain connects TRBV7-2 to TRBJ1-5; 8 bases match TRBD1. The germline CDR1 and CDR2 sequences are SGHTA and FQGNSA. J lost 5 bases, V lost 5 bases, and 8 bases had no gene match. There are 15 residues in the CDR3. CDR3 loop: CASSQNPGGDQPQHF. The DNA of the CDR3 is TGTGCCAGCAGCCAGAACCCAGGGGGCGATCAGCCCCAGCATTTT.

The chain carries TRBV7-9 and TRBJ2-7; either TRBD1 or TRBD2 may supply D (5 bases each). V gave up 4 bases and J gave up 3 bases, with 13 bases separating them. This CDR3 contains 14 residues. Germline CDR1 reads SEHNR; CDR2 reads FQNEAQ (reference sequence). The CDR3 DNA is TGTGCCAGCAGCTCCGGGACCTACATCTACGAGCAGTACTTC. Translation gives CASSSGTYIYEQYF.

This clonotype was observed a handful of times. The gene calls are TRBV12-3 or TRBV12-4 and TRBJ2-1; 12 nucleotides align to TRBD1. This CDR3 is built from 14 residues. J gave up 10 bases and V 6 bases, and 7 bases lay outside the gene matches. The CDR3 spells CASSRDRGPSEQFF. The CDR3 coding sequence is TGTGCCAGCAGCCGGGACAGGGGGCCGTCGGAGCAGTTCTTC.

In DNA form, the CDR3 reads TGTGCCAGCAGTCAGACGAGGGATGGCTACACCTTC. This encodes CASSQTRDGYTF. J is TRBJ1-2 and V is TRBV6-5; D not resolved. Germline assignment: CDR1 MNHEY and CDR2 SVGAGI. Trimming took 5 bases from V and 6 from J, leaving 10 bases between them. This CDR3 region has 12 residues.

This rearrangement joins TRBV19 to TRBJ2-5; no clear D. Deletions cut 3 bases from V and 0 bases from J, with 8 bases between. This CDR3 region has 14 residues. Germline V gene lookup returns CDR1 LNHDA and CDR2 SQIVND (reference sequence). The CDR3 protein is CASSMGLHQETQYF. CDR3 coding DNA: TGTGCCAGTAGTATGGGTCTGCACCAAGAGACCCAGTACTTC.

The chain employs TRBV6-1 and TRBJ2-3, with TRBD2 matching over 7 bases. V shed 6 bases and J 4 bases; nucleotides not matched to a gene: 13. The CDR3 has 16 residues. Germline CDR1 reads MNHNS; CDR2 reads SASEGT. The CDR3 DNA reads TGTGCCAGCAGCAACCGAGGAGCGGGGTTTGCAGATACGCAGTATTTT. This codes for CASSNRGAGFADTQYF.

The chain uses TRBV20-1 and TRBJ2-3, with D perhaps matching TRBD2 (6 bases). This CDR3 is built from 13 residues. Trimming removed 6 bases at V and 10 bases at J, with 20 bases between. Germline V gene lookup returns CDR1 DFQATT and CDR2 SNEGSKA (reference sequence). CDR3 region: CSATGVSPLAQYF. The CDR3 region has the DNA TGCAGTGCCACGGGAGTCTCCCCGCTCGCGCAGTATTTT.

The rearrangement uses TRBV11-2 and TRBJ1-2; D unclear. This CDR3 has 14 amino acids. V was shortened by 1 base and J by 4 bases, with 10 bases between the two germline ends. Germline CDR1 is SGHAT and CDR2 is FQNNGV. The CDR3: CASSLVLGSYGYTF. CDR3 sequence (DNA): TGTGCCAGCAGCTTAGTTCTGGGGAGCTATGGCTACACCTTC.

This chain connects TRBV13 to TRBJ2-4, with 9 bases aligning to TRBD1. The V and J ends lost 7 bases and 6 bases, in that order; junction bases with no gene match: 7. This CDR3 has 14 residues. Per germline, CDR1 PRHDT and CDR2 FYEKMQ (reference sequence). The CDR3 DNA sequence: TGTGCCAGCAACTTCGGGGACAGGGTAAACATTCAGTACTTC. Translating it yields CASNFGDRVNIQYF.

The CDR3 loop reads CASSLGGSGGSSSYEQYF. CDR3 in DNA: TGTGCCAGCAGCTTGGGAGGTAGCGGGGGGTCCTCCTCCTACGAGCAGTACTTC. The chain combines TRBV5-5 with TRBJ2-7, with 10 bases that match TRBD2. V shed 0 bases and J 0 bases; nucleotides not matched to a gene: 9. This CDR3 comprises 18 residues. Germline CDR1 SGHKS, CDR2 YYEKEE (reference sequence).

This clonotype was seen more than once but under ten times. V is TRBV5-1 and J is TRBJ2-1, with TRBD1 identical over 7 bases. V lost 4 bases, J lost 3 bases, and 4 bases stayed unmatched. Germline-derived CDR1 and CDR2 are SGHRS and YFSETQ. This CDR3 has 14 residues. The CDR3: CASSVRDSYNEQFF. The DNA of the CDR3 is TGCGCCAGCAGCGTCCGGGACAGCTACAATGAGCAGTTCTTC. The full variable domain, rest sourced from reference TRBV5-1 and TRBJ2-1, is KAGVTQTPRYLIKTRGQQVTLSCSPISGHRSVSWYQQTPGQGLQFLFEYFSETQRNKGNFPGRFSGRQFSNSRSEMNVSTLELGDSALYLCASSVRDSYNEQFFGPGTRLTVL.

Comment on this clonotype: With a much larger clone just one base away, this may be a read error. This rearrangement joins TRBV3-1 to TRBJ1-5, with TRBD1 matching over 9 bases. Germline values: CDR1 LGHDT, CDR2 YNNKEL (reference sequence). CDR3 length equals 15 residues. The CDR3 DNA reads TGTGCCAGCAGCCTAACGGGACAGGGTGGTCAGTCCCAGCATTTT. This codes for CASSLTGQGGQSQHF.

This clonotype was seen more than once but under ten times. This chain connects TRBV5-1 to TRBJ2-2; no firm D call. The CDR3 is made up of 15 amino acids. The V gene's germline CDR1 is SGHRS and CDR2 YFSETQ. Trimming left V 0 bases short and J 4 bases short, with 10 bases between. CDR3 residues: CASSLEGRGTGELFF. CDR3 nucleotides: TGCGCCAGCAGCTTGGAGGGTAGAGGCACCGGGGAGCTGTTTTTT.